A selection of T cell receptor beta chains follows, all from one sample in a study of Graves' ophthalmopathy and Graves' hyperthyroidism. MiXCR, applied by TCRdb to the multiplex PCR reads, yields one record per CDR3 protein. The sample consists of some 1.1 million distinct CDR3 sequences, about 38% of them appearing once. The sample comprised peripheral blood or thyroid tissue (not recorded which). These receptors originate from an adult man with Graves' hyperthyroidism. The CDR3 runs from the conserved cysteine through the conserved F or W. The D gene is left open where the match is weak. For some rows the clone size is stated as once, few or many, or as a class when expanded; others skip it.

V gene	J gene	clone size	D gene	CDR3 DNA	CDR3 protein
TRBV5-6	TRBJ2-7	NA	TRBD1	TGTGCCAGCAGCCACGTACAGGGGCTCTACGAGCAGTACTTC	CASSHVQGLYEQYF
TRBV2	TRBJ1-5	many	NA	TGTGCCAGCAGCTCGACAGAGAGCAATCAGCCCCAGCATTTT	CASSSTESNQPQHF
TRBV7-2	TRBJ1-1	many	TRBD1	TGCGCCAGCAGCTTGGGGGACAGGGAGAACACTGAAGCTTTCTTT	CASSLGDRENTEAFF
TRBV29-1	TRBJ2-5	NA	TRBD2	TGCAGCGTTGTGACCGGGGGGTTACCGACAGAGACCCAGTACTTC	CSVVTGGLPTETQYF
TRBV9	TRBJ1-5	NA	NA	TGTGCCAGCCTCGGACAGCTCAATCAGCCCCAGCATTTT	CASLGQLNQPQHF
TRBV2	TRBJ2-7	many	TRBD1	TGTGCCAGCGCCGCCGGGACAGGGGGCGACTACGAGCAGTACTTC	CASAAGTGGDYEQYF
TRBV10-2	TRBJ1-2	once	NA	TGCGCCAGCAGTGAGCCGGACAATGGGTACTATGGCTACACCTTC	CASSEPDNGYYGYTF
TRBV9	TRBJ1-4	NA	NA	TGTGCCAGCAGCGTTGCCGGGGGCGCCTTTGGTGAAAAACTGTTTTTT	CASSVAGGAFGEKLFF
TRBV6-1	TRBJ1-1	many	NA	TGTGCCAGCAGTGAACGGTTAATGAACACTGAAGCTTTCTTT	CASSERLMNTEAFF
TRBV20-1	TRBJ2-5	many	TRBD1	TGCAGTGCTAGACGAGGGACAGGGCAAGAGACCCAGTACTTC	CSARRGTGQETQYF